This T cell receptor beta chain was sequenced in a study of blood T cell repertoires in COVID-19. The CDR3 spans 17 residues. Germline V CDR1 and CDR2: KGHSH, LQKENI. Trimming removed 3 bases from V and 8 bases from J; junction bases left unmatched: 13. Living in about two dozen US areas, the participants were between 18 and 89 years of age. Assignment of participants to cohorts was predicated upon participant-reported clinical history. Recovered status in Cohort 3 required two negative PCRs, clearance, or symptom resolution. Original handling: Using reference gene primer amplification, nucleated cell counts were estimated. Sequenced by immunoSEQ multiplex PCR; TCRdb stores in-frame clones only, minus some. Clone size and the V and J calls come from that table; the DNA yielded D and trimming. The sample has some 120,000 clones; around 83% are singletons.

V and J are TRBV18 and TRBJ1-2; 12 bases fit TRBD1. The sequenced sample was PBMCs or T cells enriched from blood (not recorded which). This clonotype was sampled from a young man who had recovered from COVID-19. The CDR3 spells CASSPKPPGQGAGGYTF. In nucleotides, the CDR3 is TGTGCCAGCTCACCTAAGCCTCCGGGACAGGGGGCAGGAGGCTACACCTTC.